This T cell receptor (beta chain) was found in a study of neurological immune-mediated disorders. V lost 3 bases to trimming and J lost 3 bases; unmatched junction nucleotides: 2. Germline V lookup: CDR1 SGDLS, CDR2 YYNGEE. This CDR3 has 13 amino acids. Many counts were recorded for this clonotype. TCRdb re-analysed the 5' RACE reads in MiXCR, keeping a single row per CDR3 protein. The sample has roughly 70,000 distinct CDR3 sequences, around 5.2% seen once; the top ten hold approximately 2.6%. The TCR was taken from a woman in her twenties or thirties with multiple sclerosis. The sequenced sample consisted of PBMCs. This chain uses TRBV9 with TRBJ2-5; 7 bases fit TRBD1. CDR3 region: CASSDGTEETQYF. CDR3 DNA sequence: TGTGCCAGCAGCGACGGGACAGAAGAGACCCAGTACTTC.